This TCR beta chain emerged from a study of T cells after yellow fever vaccination. Study summary: Preparation of fractions with low cell numbers was performed using SMART-Seq v4 Ultra Low Input.

Germline assignment: CDR1 SEHNR and CDR2 FQNEAQ (reference sequence). V shed 3 bases and J 2 bases; nucleotides not matched to a gene: 3. The CDR3 has 15 amino acids. TCRdb independently ran MiXCR on the 5' RACE reads; one entry per CDR3 protein. Seen here are 250,000 or so distinct CDR3 sequences, approximately 6.7% observed once, and the top ten hold 1% to 1.2%. The sample consisted of CD4+ T cells sorted from PBMCs, taken on the day of the yellow fever booster vaccination. The sequence was collected from a man aged 25 to 40 who received the YFV17D yellow fever vaccine. This sequence joins TRBV7-9 and TRBJ2-7, with 11 bases fitting TRBD1. The CDR3 protein is CASSFGTGGPYEQYF. The CDR3 nucleotides read TGTGCCAGCAGCTTCGGGACAGGGGGTCCCTACGAGCAGTACTTC.